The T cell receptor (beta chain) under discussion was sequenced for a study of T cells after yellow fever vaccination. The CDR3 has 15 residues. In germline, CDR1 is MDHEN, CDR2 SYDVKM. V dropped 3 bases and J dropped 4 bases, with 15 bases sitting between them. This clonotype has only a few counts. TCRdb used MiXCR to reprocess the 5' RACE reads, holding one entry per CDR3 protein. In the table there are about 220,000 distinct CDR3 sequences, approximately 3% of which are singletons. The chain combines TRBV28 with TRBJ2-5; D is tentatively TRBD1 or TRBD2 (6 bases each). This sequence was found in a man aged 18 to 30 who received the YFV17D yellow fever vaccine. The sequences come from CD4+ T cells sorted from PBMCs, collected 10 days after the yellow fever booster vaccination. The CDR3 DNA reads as TGTGCCAGCAGTTTGGGGGGCATGAGACCAGAGACCCAGTACTTC. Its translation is CASSLGGMRPETQYF. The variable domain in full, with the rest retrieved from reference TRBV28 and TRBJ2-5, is DVKVTQSSRYLVKRTGEKVFLECVQDMDHENMFWYRQDPGLGLRLIYFSYDVKMKEKGDIPEGYSVSREKKERFSLILESASTNQTSMYLCASSLGGMRPETQYFGPGTRLLVL.